The sequence of this T cell receptor beta chain was determined in a study of early T cells in non-severe SARS-CoV-2 infection. This clonotype was seen a few times. V was clipped by 7 bases and J by 3 bases; unmatched bases: 0. Germline lookup yields CDR1 SGHRS and CDR2 YFSETQ. The CDR3 runs 12 residues. From the 5' RACE reads, TCRdb called clonotypes with MiXCR, one entry per CDR3 protein. The data contain some 70,000 distinct CDR3 sequences, roughly 10% of them singletons. The rearrangement joins TRBV5-1 to TRBJ1-1; TRBD1 agrees at 10 bases. The sample was whole blood. The receptor's source is an adult who was a healthcare worker with PCR-confirmed SARS-CoV-2 infection or an uninfected control (not recorded which). CDR3 in DNA: TGCGCCAGCGGGACAGGGGACACTGAAGCTTTCTTT. It specifies CASGTGDTEAFF.